This TCR beta chain was identified in a study of cytomegalovirus exposure and HLA in healthy donors (dated 2017 in TCRdb). Background for the entire study: An earlier analysis of roughly 500 of the donors reported roughly 270 Gb of sequence data and some 100 million unique TCR beta sequences from 150 million to 200 million T cells. An early release that covered about 600 HLA-typed donors contained about 300 gigabases of sequencing data and around 80 million unique TCR sequences. Of the roughly 400 genotyped donors, less than 85% were placed in the genetic ancestry cluster associated with self-reported Caucasian donors. The study aimed to test whether cataloging public T cell receptors could reveal signatures of past pathogen exposure. The T cell repertoires of several hundred subjects were profiled by immunosequencing and related to cytomegalovirus serostatus. A separate validation cohort of some 130 different subjects was used in addition to the 666-subject first cohort. To predict cytomegalovirus infection status, the study combined high-throughput TCR immunosequencing, statistical association of individual TCRs with disease status, and machine learning. In a later analysis, previously published TCR beta repertoires from 666 donors were re-analyzed and high-resolution HLA genotyping was added so that TCR occurrence patterns could be studied. Rather than using new phenotypic data, the later analysis identified candidate immune exposures from TCR beta sequences and from how often those sequences occurred across donors. An earlier analysis of 587 of the donors used high-throughput TCR beta sequencing to judge whether each TCR beta V gene segment behaved as functional or pseudogenic. Donor age, sex, ethnicity and CMV serostatus were collected together with the repertoire data. A later genetic analysis took genome-wide SNP genotypes for about 65% of the roughly 670 donors and used that subset as a discovery cohort. Every repertoire in the discovery cohort had been generated on one and the same sequencing platform. Class I and class II HLA loci were covered by the typing at four-digit resolution. The number of donors typed differed by locus, with about 629-630 for A, B, C, DRB1 and DQB1, roughly 520 for DQA1, 600 to 610 for DPA1, and around 450 for DPB1. Four or five DR-DQ haplotypes were handled as single units for association and clustering, since linkage in the cohort was strong. Among some 400 genotyped donors of the cohort, an average of about 240,000 unique TCR beta nucleotide sequences were sequenced per donor, about a sixth of them non-productive.

Comment on this clone: Which antigen it targets is not known. The input lacks base qualities; no much larger clone sits a single base away.

The cohort was made up of around 720 healthy bone marrow donors. At the time of sampling, every cohort member was nominally healthy, though immune exposures that went unrecorded were likely present. The donor tested CMV seronegative and was one of the 352 seronegative cohort members. A peripheral blood sample was collected from each donor, and TCR beta sequencing was performed on peripheral blood mononuclear cells. Genomic DNA was extracted from the blood cell samples with the Qiagen DNeasy Blood Extraction Kit. Overall study outcomes, separate from this receptor: A later analysis found that HLA-associated TCR beta chains were more clonally expanded and had lower generation probabilities than equally common non-associated chains. A later analysis found that most CMV-associated TCR beta chains appeared HLA-restricted, with HLA associations seemingly driven largely by CMV exposure. The study gave a list of some 150 TCR beta chains associated with cytomegalovirus. An earlier analysis of approximately 540 of the donors showed that most TCR beta V segments appeared in productive rearrangements either about 87% or about 30% of the time, which broadly matched IMGT annotations. In both the original and validation cohorts, the classifier was reported to diagnose cytomegalovirus status with high specificity and sensitivity. In a later analysis, TCR association rates were found to vary across HLA loci, with the most associated TCRs seen for DRB1 alleles and the fewest for HLA-C alleles. CMV serostatus was the only immune exposure information available for the cohort. When HLA alleles, especially DR and DQ, strongly co-occurred, attributing TCR associations to individual alleles was difficult. It was suggested by the authors that the approach could potentially be generalized to other disease states and immunological phenotypes. Most TCR sequences were seen in very few donors, while some public TCRs were found in many individuals. A few of the identified cytomegalovirus-associated TCR beta chains were confirmed in vitro to be specific for cytomegalovirus antigens. V-gene and J-gene trimming of TCR beta chains was associated with a missense DCLRE1C variant in a later genetic analysis, and the association was replicated in an independent cohort. In a later analysis, 16,951 TCR beta sequences were associated with specific HLA alleles at a false discovery rate of 0.05. A cluster of highly shared sequence variants was judged likely to represent a technical artifact of the sequencing pipeline. Sequencing depth was assumed to be roughly uniform across donors in the presence/absence analyses, though that assumption may not hold. Because HLA typing was missing for some donors at each locus, association tests included only the typed subset. A later analysis reported that several top co-occurrence clusters appeared linked to parvovirus B19, influenza, CMV and Epstein-Barr virus. Compared with the approximately 600-donor mean, donors in an Asian-associated ancestry cluster had fewer N-insertions in productive TCRs, according to a later genetic analysis. Correlated functional status among segregating V segments might reflect linkage disequilibrium, but an unknown experimental factor could not be ruled out. Some IMGT-functional V segments, including TRBV6-2 and TRBV6-3, could not be distinguished by the 87-base-pair reads and were therefore excluded. In this cohort, only TCR beta chains were sequenced, and detectable features were limited by the absence of alpha or paired-chain data. The earlier analysis of 587 of the donors excluded roughly 16 rarely observed V segments, including chromosome 9 orphons, because counts were too low. A further reported finding was that TCR beta sequences accurately predicted the HLA-A and HLA-B alleles for most subjects in the first cohort.

The library was made by the immunoSEQ multiplex PCR assay. For the multiplex PCR, a mixture combining 60 forward primers for TCR Vbeta segments and 13 reverse primers for TCR Jbeta segments was used. A multiplex PCR assay on genomic DNA amplified the CDR3 region of rearranged TCR beta genes. The amplified TCR beta libraries were sequenced on the Illumina HiSeq System as 87-base-pair reads. Per the source publication's procedure: Across the 500 to 750 repertoires, a later analysis counted about 81 million unique TCR beta chains, roughly 11 million of which were shared by at least two donors. Raw reads were error-corrected and collapsed into unique sequences with a nearest-neighbor algorithm that merged closely related sequences to remove PCR and sequencing errors. Alignment of CDR3 sequences to IMGT reference sequences was used to assign V, D and J gene segments. For a sequence to be retained, at least a six-nucleotide match to both a V gene segment and a J gene segment was required. Rearrangements were classified as productive when the CDR3 lacked stop codons and remained in frame with V and J, and all other rearrangements were classified as non-productive. CDR3 was defined by IMGT convention, running from the second conserved V-encoded cysteine to the conserved J-encoded phenylalanine. In an earlier analysis of 500 to 650 of the donors, sequences lacking an unambiguous match to a single V gene segment were excluded. In an earlier analysis of several hundred of the donors, a V segment was called functional when productive rearrangements were above 56.7%, and segregating when the standard deviation between donors exceeded 5%. To diagnose cytomegalovirus status from the catalog of TCR beta chain sequences, a statistical classification framework was built. In a later analysis, V and J genes were assigned by comparing TCR nucleotide sequences against IMGT/GENE-DB human TR gene sequences. Using the TCRdist pipeline, a later analysis assigned CDR3 sequences along with most-parsimonious VDJ recombination scenarios. A later analysis defined each TCR beta chain by its CDR3 amino acid sequence plus V-gene family, and excluded reads lacking a unique V-gene family. To address suspected cross-contamination and a sequencing artifact, a later analysis removed a few hundred highly shared, low-generation-probability nucleotide sequences. In a later analysis, a clonal expansion index was calculated for each public chain from normalized within-repertoire ranks of inferred template counts. Generation probabilities in a later analysis came from a VDJ recombination model fitted to out-of-frame rearrangements, and those results were checked against IGoR. In a later analysis, TCR-TCR, TCR-HLA and TCR-CMV co-occurrence was scored with hypergeometric tests, and a repertoire-size bias correction was applied to TCR pairs. False discovery rates were estimated in a later analysis by permuting HLA or CMV assignments 20 times. In a later analysis, co-occurring TCRs were grouped using DBSCAN, with TCRdist sequence similarity added in when clustering inside HLA-allele-positive subsets. Repertoires with fewer than 30,000 or more than 120,000 public chains were left out of co-occurrence clustering, as were about five repertoires with anomalous nucleotide sharing. Entries here come from immuneACCESS through TCRdb and include only in-frame sequences with V and J called. Some clones fail to appear in such tables; in the studies checked, an unresolved V gene covers under half of the shortfall, and the cause of the remainder is unknown. V and J calls and clone size are copied from that table; D and trimming were computed from the DNA. The table for this sample lists some 200,000 clones; 82% of them were counted only once. In total, the top ten clones hold around 0.75% of the sample.

The germline V gene gives CDR1 as MGHRA and CDR2 as YSYEKL. V sheds 0 bases and J sheds 2 bases, leaving 14 bases between their ends. The CDR3 contains 18 residues, cysteine and phenylalanine counted. Only the CDR3 DNA stays, 54 bases, in frame from base 1. Sequenced sample: PBMCs. The chain uses TRBV4-1 and TRBJ1-6; TRBD1 is perhaps the D gene, given 6 matching bases. The sequence was collected from a young woman in good health and CMV-seronegative. The sequenced DNA: TGCGCCAGCAGCCAAGACCGACAGGCAGGTCCCTATAATTCACCCCTCCACTTT. Translated, this gives CASSQDRQAGPYNSPLHF.